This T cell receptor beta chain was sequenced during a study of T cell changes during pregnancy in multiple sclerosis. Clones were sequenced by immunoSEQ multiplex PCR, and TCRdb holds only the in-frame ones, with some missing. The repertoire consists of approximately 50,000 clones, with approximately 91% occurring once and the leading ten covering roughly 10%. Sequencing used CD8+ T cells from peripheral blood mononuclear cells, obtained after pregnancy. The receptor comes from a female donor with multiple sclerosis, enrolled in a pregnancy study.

The chain's CDR3 is CASSTTGLNTEAFF. The CDR3 DNA sequence: TGTGCCAGCAGCACCACAGGCCTGAACACTGAAGCTTTCTTT. The V and J genes are TRBV9 and TRBJ1-1, with a tentative D call TRBD1 (5 bases). This CDR3 is 14 amino acids long. Germline CDR1 SGDLS, CDR2 YYNGEE. The V gene lost 4 bases and the J gene lost 0 bases, with 10 bases spanning the gap.